This is a list of T cell receptor beta chains from one sample in a study of blood T cells in healthy people across ages. TCRdb called the 5' RACE reads again in MiXCR, with one record for every CDR3 protein. The sample lists approximately 680,000 distinct CDR3 sequences; about 34% were seen once. Sample: blood. These TCRs come from a woman of 80 years or more in good health. Both conserved end residues are part of each CDR3. Fields, in order: CDR3 protein, CDR3 DNA, clone size, D gene, J gene, V gene. D genes are given only for firm matches. Not all rows give a size; the values are once, few, many and, for expanded clones, a class.

CDR3 protein: CASRPDRGVNYGYTF; CDR3 DNA: TGTGCCAGCAGGCCCGACAGGGGAGTAAACTATGGCTACACCTTC; clone size: many; D gene: TRBD1; J gene: TRBJ1-2; V gene: TRBV6-1
CDR3 protein: CASSRQGNGYTF; CDR3 DNA: TGTGCCAGCAGTCGACAGGGGAATGGCTACACCTTC; clone size: few; D gene: TRBD1; J gene: TRBJ1-2; V gene: TRBV7-9
CDR3 protein: CASSSTGTGNQPQHF; CDR3 DNA: TGTGCCAGCAGCTCGACAGGGACCGGCAATCAGCCCCAGCATTTT; clone size: many; D gene: TRBD1; J gene: TRBJ1-5; V gene: TRBV7-2
CDR3 protein: CASCRDGLPLGSGYTF; CDR3 DNA: TGTGCCAGCTGCCGGGACGGACTCCCTTTGGGGAGTGGCTACACCTTC; clone size: many; D gene: NA; J gene: TRBJ1-2; V gene: TRBV7-2
CDR3 protein: CASSPVGGSSYEQYF; CDR3 DNA: TGTGCCAGCAGCCCCGTAGGGGGTAGCTCCTACGAGCAGTACTTC; clone size: many; D gene: NA; J gene: TRBJ2-7; V gene: TRBV7-3
CDR3 protein: CSASIVANTEAFF; CDR3 DNA: TGCAGCGCCAGTATCGTTGCGAACACTGAAGCTTTCTTT; clone size: NA; D gene: NA; J gene: TRBJ1-1; V gene: TRBV29-1
CDR3 protein: CASKGGRLNTEAFF; CDR3 DNA: TGTGCCAGCAAAGGGGGCCGGTTGAACACTGAAGCTTTCTTT; clone size: NA; D gene: TRBD1; J gene: TRBJ1-1; V gene: TRBV25-1
CDR3 protein: CASSGGISNQPQHF; CDR3 DNA: TGTGCCAGCAGTGGGGGAATTAGCAATCAGCCCCAGCATTTT; clone size: many; D gene: NA; J gene: TRBJ1-5; V gene: TRBV2
CDR3 protein: CASSQGTGWGETQYF; CDR3 DNA: TGTGCCAGCAGTCAAGGGACAGGGTGGGGAGAGACCCAGTACTTC; clone size: NA; D gene: TRBD1; J gene: TRBJ2-5; V gene: TRBV28
CDR3 protein: CASSSVTGGRDEQFF; CDR3 DNA: TGTGCCAGCAGCTCCGTGACCGGGGGCAGGGATGAGCAGTTCTTC; clone size: many; D gene: NA; J gene: TRBJ2-1; V gene: TRBV7-2
CDR3 protein: CASSINRGDYEQYF; CDR3 DNA: TGTGCCAGCTCAATCAACAGGGGCGATTACGAGCAGTACTTC; clone size: NA; D gene: TRBD1; J gene: TRBJ2-7; V gene: TRBV18
CDR3 protein: CASKKGQGVYEQYF; CDR3 DNA: TGCGCCAGCAAGAAGGGACAGGGGGTATACGAGCAGTACTTC; clone size: many; D gene: TRBD1; J gene: TRBJ2-7; V gene: TRBV10-2
CDR3 protein: CASRSRISNQPQHF; CDR3 DNA: TGTGCCAGCAGAAGCCGTATTAGCAATCAGCCCCAGCATTTT; clone size: few; D gene: NA; J gene: TRBJ1-5; V gene: TRBV6-1
CDR3 protein: CASSWGDNQPQHF; CDR3 DNA: TGTGCCAGCAGTTGGGGAGACAATCAGCCCCAGCATTTT; clone size: many; D gene: NA; J gene: TRBJ1-5; V gene: TRBV7-2
CDR3 protein: CASSVGDSMDEQFF; CDR3 DNA: TGTGCCAGCAGCGTAGGTGATAGTATGGATGAGCAGTTCTTC; clone size: few; D gene: NA; J gene: TRBJ2-1; V gene: TRBV9
CDR3 protein: CSARDLTGTSYEQYF; CDR3 DNA: TGCAGTGCTAGAGATCTGACAGGGACCTCCTACGAGCAGTACTTC; clone size: few; D gene: TRBD1; J gene: TRBJ2-7; V gene: TRBV20-1
CDR3 protein: CASSSPLAAYNEQFF; CDR3 DNA: TGTGCCAGCAGCTCCCCACTAGCGGCTTACAATGAGCAGTTCTTC; clone size: NA; D gene: TRBD2; J gene: TRBJ2-1; V gene: TRBV7-9
CDR3 protein: CASKIPTGDEQYF; CDR3 DNA: TGTGCCAGCAAGATCCCGACAGGGGACGAGCAGTACTTC; clone size: many; D gene: TRBD1; J gene: TRBJ2-7; V gene: TRBV7-8
CDR3 protein: CASSPQAGRNTGELFF; CDR3 DNA: TGTGCCAGCTCACCCCAGGCAGGGCGCAACACCGGGGAGCTGTTTTTT; clone size: many; D gene: NA; J gene: TRBJ2-2; V gene: TRBV18
CDR3 protein: CASSYLRDRGSTDTQYF; CDR3 DNA: TGCGCCAGCAGCTACCTAAGGGACAGGGGTTCCACAGATACGCAGTATTTT; clone size: many; D gene: TRBD1; J gene: TRBJ2-3; V gene: TRBV5-1
CDR3 protein: CSALGGTGATDTRYF; CDR3 DNA: TGCAGTGCGCTGGGGGGGACAGGGGCCACAGATACGCGGTATTTT; clone size: few; D gene: TRBD1; J gene: TRBJ2-3; V gene: TRBV20-1
CDR3 protein: CASSFPGQQETQFF; CDR3 DNA: TGTGCCAGCAGCTTTCCGGGACAGCAAGAGACCCAGTTCTTC; clone size: NA; D gene: TRBD1; J gene: TRBJ2-1; V gene: TRBV5-4
CDR3 protein: CAGSFTGIGYGYTF; CDR3 DNA: TGTGCCGGCAGCTTTACAGGGATTGGCTATGGCTACACCTTC; clone size: NA; D gene: NA; J gene: TRBJ1-2; V gene: TRBV7-2
CDR3 protein: CSAGPRRGPSLVKAFF; CDR3 DNA: TGCAGTGCTGGACCCAGGCGGGGCCCTTCTTTAGTAAAAGCTTTCTTT; clone size: NA; D gene: NA; J gene: TRBJ1-1; V gene: TRBV20-1
CDR3 protein: CASSPHGLEEGEQYF; CDR3 DNA: TGCGCCAGCAGCCCCCATGGGCTAGAAGAGGGCGAGCAGTACTTC; clone size: NA; D gene: NA; J gene: TRBJ2-7; V gene: TRBV4-3
CDR3 protein: CASSFRETYEQYF; CDR3 DNA: TGTGCCAGCAGCTTCAGGGAGACCTACGAGCAGTACTTC; clone size: many; D gene: NA; J gene: TRBJ2-7; V gene: TRBV11-1
CDR3 protein: CASTLTSFDYGYTF; CDR3 DNA: TGTGCCAGCACTCTGACATCCTTCGACTATGGCTACACCTTC; clone size: NA; D gene: NA; J gene: TRBJ1-2; V gene: TRBV2
CDR3 protein: CASSQEILYGYTF; CDR3 DNA: TGTGCCAGCAGCCAAGAGATCCTTTATGGCTACACCTTC; clone size: many; D gene: NA; J gene: TRBJ1-2; V gene: TRBV3-1
CDR3 protein: CASSSRGAQFF; CDR3 DNA: TGTGCCAGCAGCTCTCGTGGGGCTCAGTTCTTC; clone size: many; D gene: NA; J gene: TRBJ2-1; V gene: TRBV27
CDR3 protein: CSAAGQAHTEAFF; CDR3 DNA: TGCAGTGCTGCCGGACAGGCCCACACTGAAGCTTTCTTT; clone size: few; D gene: TRBD1; J gene: TRBJ1-1; V gene: TRBV20-1
CDR3 protein: CASSADYSPYNEQFF; CDR3 DNA: TGTGCCAGCAGCGCCGACTATTCCCCCTACAATGAGCAGTTCTTC; clone size: many; D gene: NA; J gene: TRBJ2-1; V gene: TRBV9
CDR3 protein: CSAVSGTVYGYTF; CDR3 DNA: TGCAGTGCTGTATCCGGGACAGTCTATGGCTACACCTTC; clone size: many; D gene: TRBD1; J gene: TRBJ1-2; V gene: TRBV20-1
CDR3 protein: CASSLSSAQDTQYF; CDR3 DNA: TGCGCCAGCAGCTTATCTAGCGCACAAGATACGCAGTATTTT; clone size: NA; D gene: NA; J gene: TRBJ2-3; V gene: TRBV5-1
CDR3 protein: CASSPRGLGDTQYF; CDR3 DNA: TGTGCCAGCAGCCCCCGGGGGTTAGGGGATACGCAGTATTTT; clone size: few; D gene: NA; J gene: TRBJ2-3; V gene: TRBV3-1
CDR3 protein: CASSFSLGTVSNQPQHF; CDR3 DNA: TGTGCCAGCAGCTTTAGCTTGGGGACAGTTAGCAATCAGCCCCAGCATTTT; clone size: once; D gene: TRBD1; J gene: TRBJ1-5; V gene: TRBV7-9
CDR3 protein: CASSPPAPGTSGGAAFF; CDR3 DNA: TGTGCCAGCAGCCCTCCCGCCCCCGGGACTAGCGGGGGGGCGGCGTTCTTC; clone size: many; D gene: TRBD2; J gene: TRBJ2-1; V gene: TRBV28
CDR3 protein: CASSQEYRPWSEQYF; CDR3 DNA: TGTGCCAGCAGCCAAGAATACAGGCCCTGGAGCGAGCAGTACTTC; clone size: many; D gene: NA; J gene: TRBJ2-7; V gene: TRBV3-1
CDR3 protein: CSATLRDRGLATQFF; CDR3 DNA: TGCAGTGCTACCCTCCGGGACAGGGGCTTGGCGACCCAGTTCTTC; clone size: NA; D gene: TRBD1; J gene: TRBJ2-1; V gene: TRBV20-1
CDR3 protein: CASSPSSSTDTQYF; CDR3 DNA: TGTGCCAGCAGTCCTAGCTCCAGCACAGATACGCAGTATTTT; clone size: many; D gene: NA; J gene: TRBJ2-3; V gene: TRBV6-5
CDR3 protein: CANTTPGQGTYEQYF; CDR3 DNA: TGTGCCAACACTACCCCGGGACAGGGGACCTACGAGCAGTACTTC; clone size: NA; D gene: TRBD1; J gene: TRBJ2-7; V gene: TRBV28
CDR3 protein: CASSYGAGYGYGYTF; CDR3 DNA: TGTGCCAGCAGTTACGGGGCGGGATACGGCTATGGCTACACCTTC; clone size: NA; D gene: NA; J gene: TRBJ1-2; V gene: TRBV6-5